The clone carrying this T cell receptor (beta chain) was counted at least ten times. Original methodology: How many nucleated cells were present was estimated from reference gene primer amplification. Here immunoSEQ multiplex PCR was the method, and the copy in TCRdb shows in-frame clones only, minus some. Clonal size and the V and J genes are those of that table, whereas D and trimming came from the DNA. Among roughly 97,000 clones listed, around 84% were seen once. The sample originates from a study of blood T cell repertoires in COVID-19. Study-wide context: Both acute and convalescent COVID-19 samples were obtained from the United States, Italy and Spain.

This receptor was identified in a man aged 55 to 70 with acute or convalescent COVID-19. Input material: peripheral blood.

Here the CDR3 reads CASSQDRGTSDPDTQYF. In DNA form, the CDR3 reads TGCGCCAGCAGCCAAGATAGGGGCACTAGCGACCCAGATACGCAGTATTTT. The V call is TRBV4-1, the J call TRBJ2-3; 7 bases match TRBD2. V shed 0 bases and J 4 bases; nucleotides not matched to a gene: 10. CDR3 length: 17 residues. Per germline, CDR1 MGHRA and CDR2 YSYEKL.